The clone carrying this T cell receptor (beta chain) appeared many times. Its cognate antigen is unknown. Overall study results and limits: Tumor-infiltrating Treg TCR alpha and beta sequences overlapped most with tumor naive CD4+ T cells, then blood naive.

TCRdb passed the 5' RACE reads through MiXCR, listing each CDR3 protein once. Of 60,000 to 65,000 distinct CDR3 sequences listed, 20% to 25% are singletons. Germline-derived CDR1 and CDR2 are DFQATT and SNEGSKA (reference sequence). This CDR3 is built from 14 residues. V dropped 3 bases and J dropped 9; count of bases not matched to a gene: 11. The receptor comes from a female donor with breast cancer. The chain links TRBV20-1 to TRBJ1-5, with 7 nucleotides matching TRBD1. Material: memory CD4+ T cells sorted from a lymph node. This sample's subset: memory CD4+ T cells, CD4+CD45RO+CD25-. This CDR3 reads CSARRDSRSGPQHF. CDR3 sequence (DNA): TGCAGTGCTAGGAGGGACAGTCGGTCGGGGCCCCAGCATTTT.